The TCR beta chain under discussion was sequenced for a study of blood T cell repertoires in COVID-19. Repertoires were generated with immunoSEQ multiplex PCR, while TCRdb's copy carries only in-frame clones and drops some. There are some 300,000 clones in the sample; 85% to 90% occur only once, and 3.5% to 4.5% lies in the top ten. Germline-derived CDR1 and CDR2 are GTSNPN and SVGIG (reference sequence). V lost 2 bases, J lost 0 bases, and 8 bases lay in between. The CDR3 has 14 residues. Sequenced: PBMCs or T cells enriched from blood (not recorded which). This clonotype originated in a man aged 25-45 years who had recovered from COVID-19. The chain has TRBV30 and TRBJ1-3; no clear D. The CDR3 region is CAWSLAASGNTIYF. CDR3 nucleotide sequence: TGTGCCTGGAGTCTAGCAGCCTCTGGAAACACCATATATTTT. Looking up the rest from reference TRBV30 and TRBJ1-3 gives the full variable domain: SQTIHQWPATLVQPVGSPLSLECTVEGTSNPNLYWYRQAAGRGLQLLFYSVGIGQISSEVPQNLSASRPQDRQFILSSKKLLLSDSGFYLCAWSLAASGNTIYFGEGSWLTVV.